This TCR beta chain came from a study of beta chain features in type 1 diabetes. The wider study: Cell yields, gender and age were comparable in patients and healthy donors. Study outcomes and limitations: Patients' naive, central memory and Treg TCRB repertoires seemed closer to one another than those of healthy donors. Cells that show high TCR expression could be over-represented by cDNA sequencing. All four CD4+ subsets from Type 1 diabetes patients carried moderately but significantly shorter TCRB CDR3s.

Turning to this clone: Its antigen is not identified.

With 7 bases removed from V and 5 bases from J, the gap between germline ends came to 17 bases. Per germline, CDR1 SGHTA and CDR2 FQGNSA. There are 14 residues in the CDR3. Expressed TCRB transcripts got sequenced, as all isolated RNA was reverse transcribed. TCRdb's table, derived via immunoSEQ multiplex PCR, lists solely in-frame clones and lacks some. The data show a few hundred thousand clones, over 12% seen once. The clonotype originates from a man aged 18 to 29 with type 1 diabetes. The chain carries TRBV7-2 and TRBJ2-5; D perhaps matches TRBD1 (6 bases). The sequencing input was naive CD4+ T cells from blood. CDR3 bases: TGTGCCAGCACCGAACGAACAGGGATGGAGACCCAGTACTTC. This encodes CASTERTGMETQYF.